The next 7 T cell receptor beta chains were all read from a single sample in a study of PD-1 blockade in classical Hodgkin lymphoma. The patients all showed relapse after autologous stem cell transplantation, while their brentuximab vedotin exposure varied. TCRdb's copy holds only in-frame clones and misses some; the assay was immunoSEQ multiplex PCR. The data hold about 110,000 clones, with 80% to 90% observed a single time. This specimen consisted of peripheral blood mononuclear cells (PBMCs), obtained before the second cycle of nivolumab. The receptors originated from a human donor with classical Hodgkin lymphoma.

The V and J genes are TRBV4-1 and TRBJ1-2; 7 bases align to TRBD1. Trimming at V came to 2 bases and at J to 6 bases, leaving 9 bases not matched to a gene. The CDR3 contains 15 residues. CDR1 MGHRA and CDR2 YSYEKL come from the germline V gene. CDR3 coding DNA: TGCGCCAGCAGCCAACCGGGACAGCGGAACCATGGCTACACCTTC. Translation: CASSQPGQRNHGYTF.

The sample holds a few counts of this clone. The chain carries TRBV28 and TRBJ1-5, with 8 bases fitting TRBD1. The germline V gene encodes CDR1 MDHEN and CDR2 SYDVKM. Trimming removed 0 bases from V and 5 bases from J; junction bases left unmatched: 3. CDR3 size: 15 residues. The CDR3 nucleotides read TGTGCCAGCAGTTTATGGGACAGGGACTATCAGCCCCAGCATTTT. It codes for CASSLWDRDYQPQHF.

The chain has TRBV18 and TRBJ1-5; D ambiguous. This CDR3 contains 13 residues. Trimming removed 5 bases from V and 7 bases from J, with 12 bases in between. Germline V CDR1 and CDR2: KGHSH, LQKENI. The CDR3 DNA sequence: TGTGCCAGCTCAGAGACGGGCCTACAGCCCCAGCATTTT. Protein: CASSETGLQPQHF.

The V and J genes are TRBV28 and TRBJ1-1; maybe TRBD1 (5 bases). V was shortened by 6 bases and J by 1 base, with 18 bases between the two germline ends. CDR3 length: 16 residues. Germline CDR1 reads MDHEN; CDR2 reads SYDVKM. CDR3 nucleotides: TGTGCCAGCAGGGACAACCTAGAATGGGGGAACACTGAAGCTTTCTTT. Translating gives CASRDNLEWGNTEAFF.

This clone was seen just once. The rearrangement links TRBV29-1 to TRBJ2-1, with TRBD2 identical over 9 bases. V shed 3 bases and J 8 bases; nucleotides not matched to a gene: 2. Germline assignment: CDR1 SQVTM and CDR2 ANQGSEA. The CDR3 covers 12 residues. The CDR3 DNA is TGCAGCGTTGAGGGACTAGCCGATGAGCAGTTCTTC. It encodes CSVEGLADEQFF.

The chain uses TRBV15 and TRBJ2-7; TRBD1 or TRBD2 may be the D gene (5 bases each). The germline gives CDR1 LNHNV, CDR2 YYDKDF (reference sequence). The CDR3 contains 17 residues. Trimming shortened V by 0 bases and J by 0 bases, and 15 bases separated the two germline ends. CDR3 nucleotide sequence: TGTGCCACCAGCAGAGATGGGGCCACGGCGGGCTCCTACGAGCAGTACTTC. Translation: CATSRDGATAGSYEQYF.

V and J are TRBV4-3 and TRBJ2-4, with D possibly called TRBD1 or TRBD2 (5 bases each). Germline CDR1 is LGHNA and CDR2 is YSLEER. Trimming removed 0 bases at V and 6 bases at J, with 18 bases between. The CDR3 consists of 17 residues. CDR3 nucleotides: TGCGCCAGCAGCCAAGAAGAGGGCGGCCTGGGGCGAAACATTCAGTACTTC. Translated, it gives CASSQEEGGLGRNIQYF.